The clone carrying this T cell receptor (beta chain) was seen many times. It was RNA transcripts that yielded the amplified TCR beta CDR3 regions. Using the HTBI primer set, a first-round RT-PCR was run on the TCR CDR3. TCRdb recomputed calls from the multiplex PCR reads with MiXCR, one row per CDR3 protein. The table shows approximately 600,000 distinct CDR3 sequences, with roughly 17% occurring only once. These data come from a study of T cells in Graves' hyperthyroidism and ophthalmopathy. The wider study: Peripheral blood was acquired at first diagnosis, ahead of any therapy whatsoever.

Patients aged 18 to 65 with hyperthyroidism were newly diagnosed, with duration under 2 months. V lost 0 bases, J lost 0 bases, and 2 bases lay in between. The CDR3 totals 13 residues. Germline lookup yields CDR1 KGHSH and CDR2 LQKENI. This TCR came from a woman in her 30s with Graves' hyperthyroidism. The chain recombines TRBV18 with TRBJ1-1; D is undetermined. Sequenced sample: blood. CDR3 region: CASSPPLNTEAFF. The CDR3 DNA follows: TGTGCCAGCTCACCACCGTTGAACACTGAAGCTTTCTTT.